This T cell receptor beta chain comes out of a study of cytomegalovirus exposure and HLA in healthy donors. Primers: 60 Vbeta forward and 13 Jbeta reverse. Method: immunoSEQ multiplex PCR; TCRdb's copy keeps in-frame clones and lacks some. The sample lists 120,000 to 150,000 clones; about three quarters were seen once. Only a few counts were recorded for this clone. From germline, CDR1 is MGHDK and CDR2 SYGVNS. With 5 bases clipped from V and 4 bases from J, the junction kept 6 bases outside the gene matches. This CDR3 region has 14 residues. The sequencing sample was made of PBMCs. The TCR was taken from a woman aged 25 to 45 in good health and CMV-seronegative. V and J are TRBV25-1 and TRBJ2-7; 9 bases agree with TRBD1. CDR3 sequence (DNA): TGTGCCAGCAGTCTAGGACAGGGGAAGTACGAGCAGTACTTC. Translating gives CASSLGQGKYEQYF.